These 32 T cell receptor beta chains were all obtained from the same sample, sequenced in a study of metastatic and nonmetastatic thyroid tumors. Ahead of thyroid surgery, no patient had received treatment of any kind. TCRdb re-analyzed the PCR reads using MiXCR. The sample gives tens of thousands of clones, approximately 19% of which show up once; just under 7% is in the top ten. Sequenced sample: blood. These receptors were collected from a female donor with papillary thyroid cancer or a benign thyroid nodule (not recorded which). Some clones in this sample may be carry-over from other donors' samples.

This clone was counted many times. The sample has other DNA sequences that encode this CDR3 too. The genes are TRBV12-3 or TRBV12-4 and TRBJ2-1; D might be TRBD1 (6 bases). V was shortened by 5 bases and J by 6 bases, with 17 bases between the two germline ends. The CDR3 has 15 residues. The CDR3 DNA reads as TGTGCCAGCAGTAATCGGCAGGGGCGGGTCAATGAGCAGTTCTTC. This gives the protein CASSNRQGRVNEQFF.

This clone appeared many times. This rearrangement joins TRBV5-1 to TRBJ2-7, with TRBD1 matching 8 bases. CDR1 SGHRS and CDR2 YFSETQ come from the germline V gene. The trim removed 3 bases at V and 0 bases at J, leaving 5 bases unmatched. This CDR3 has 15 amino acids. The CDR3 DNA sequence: TGCGCCAGCAGCTGGGGGACAGGAAGCTCCTACGAGCAGTACTTC. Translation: CASSWGTGSSYEQYF.

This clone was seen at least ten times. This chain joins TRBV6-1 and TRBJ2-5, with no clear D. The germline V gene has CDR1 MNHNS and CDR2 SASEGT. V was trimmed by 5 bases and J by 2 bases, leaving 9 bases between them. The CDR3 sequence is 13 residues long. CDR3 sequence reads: CASSTTEQETQYF. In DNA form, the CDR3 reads TGTGCCAGCAGTACTACAGAGCAAGAGACCCAGTACTTC.

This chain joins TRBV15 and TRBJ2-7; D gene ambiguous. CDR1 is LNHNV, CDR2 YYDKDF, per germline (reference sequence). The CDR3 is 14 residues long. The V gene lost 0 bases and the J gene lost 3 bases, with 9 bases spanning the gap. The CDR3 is CATSREAVDYEQYF. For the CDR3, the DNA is TGTGCCACCAGCAGAGAAGCAGTGGACTACGAGCAGTACTTC.

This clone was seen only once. The chain's CDR3 is CASSVGFSPTTDTQYF. Written as DNA, the CDR3 is TGTGCCAGCAGCGTAGGGTTTAGTCCCACCACAGATACGCAGTATTTT. V gene TRBV9 combines with J gene TRBJ2-3; D unresolved. The CDR3 totals 16 residues. The germline V gene has CDR1 SGDLS and CDR2 YYNGEE. Trimming removed 0 bases from V and 2 bases from J, with 13 bases in between. Together with reference TRBV9 and TRBJ2-3, the CDR3 gives the full variable domain: DSGVTQTPKHLITATGQRVTLRCSPRSGDLSVYWYQQSLDQGLQFLIQYYNGEERAKGNILERFSAQQFPDLHSELNLSSLELGDSALYFCASSVGFSPTTDTQYFGPGTRLTVL.

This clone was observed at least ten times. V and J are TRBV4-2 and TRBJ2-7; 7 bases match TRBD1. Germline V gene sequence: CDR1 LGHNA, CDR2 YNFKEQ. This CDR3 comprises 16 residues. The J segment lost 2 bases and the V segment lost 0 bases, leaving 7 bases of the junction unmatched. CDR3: CASSQDRGQITYEQYF. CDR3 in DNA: TGTGCCAGCAGCCAAGACCGGGGACAGATTACCTACGAGCAGTACTTC.

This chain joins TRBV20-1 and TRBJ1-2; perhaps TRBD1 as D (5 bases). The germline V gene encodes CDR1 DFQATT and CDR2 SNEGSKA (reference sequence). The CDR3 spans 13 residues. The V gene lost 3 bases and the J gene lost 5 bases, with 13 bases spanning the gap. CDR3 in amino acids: CSARRGAGYGYTF. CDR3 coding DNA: TGCAGTGCTAGGAGGGGCGCGGGTTATGGCTACACCTTC.

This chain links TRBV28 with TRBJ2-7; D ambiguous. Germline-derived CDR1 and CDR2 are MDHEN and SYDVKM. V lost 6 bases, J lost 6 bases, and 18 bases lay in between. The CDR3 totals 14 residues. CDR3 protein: CASSTPARLGEQYF. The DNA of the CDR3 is TGTGCCAGCAGCACCCCGGCCAGGCTCGGCGAGCAGTACTTC.

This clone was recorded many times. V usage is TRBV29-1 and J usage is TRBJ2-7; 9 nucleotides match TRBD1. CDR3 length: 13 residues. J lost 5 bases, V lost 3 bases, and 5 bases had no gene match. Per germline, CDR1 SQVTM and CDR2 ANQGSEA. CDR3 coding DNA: TGCAGCGTTGAGGGGACAGGGCGCAACGAGCAGTACTTC. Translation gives CSVEGTGRNEQYF.

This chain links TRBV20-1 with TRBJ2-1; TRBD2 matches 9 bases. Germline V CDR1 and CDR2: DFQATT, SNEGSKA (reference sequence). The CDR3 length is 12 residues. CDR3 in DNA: TGCAGGTGGCTAGCGGGATACAATGAGCAGTTCTTC. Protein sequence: CRWLAGYNEQFF.

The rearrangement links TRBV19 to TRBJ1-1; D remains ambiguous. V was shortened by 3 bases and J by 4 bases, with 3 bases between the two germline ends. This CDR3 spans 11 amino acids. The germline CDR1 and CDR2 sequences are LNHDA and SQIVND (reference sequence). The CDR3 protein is CASSMGTEAFF. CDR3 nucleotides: TGTGCCAGTAGTATGGGCACTGAAGCTTTCTTT.

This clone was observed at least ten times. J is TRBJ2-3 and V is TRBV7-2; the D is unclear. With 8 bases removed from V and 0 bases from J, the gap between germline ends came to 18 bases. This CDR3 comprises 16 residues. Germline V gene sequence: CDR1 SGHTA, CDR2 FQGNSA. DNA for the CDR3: TGTGCCAGCGGCGCCGGAGTAGGCCCTAGCACAGATACGCAGTATTTT. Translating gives CASGAGVGPSTDTQYF. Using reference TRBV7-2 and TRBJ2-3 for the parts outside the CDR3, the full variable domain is GAGVSQSPSNKVTEKGKDVELRCDPISGHTALYWYRQSLGQGLEFLIYFQGNSAPDKSGLPSDRFSAERTGGSVSTLTIQRTQQEDSAVYLCASGAGVGPSTDTQYFGPGTRLTVL.

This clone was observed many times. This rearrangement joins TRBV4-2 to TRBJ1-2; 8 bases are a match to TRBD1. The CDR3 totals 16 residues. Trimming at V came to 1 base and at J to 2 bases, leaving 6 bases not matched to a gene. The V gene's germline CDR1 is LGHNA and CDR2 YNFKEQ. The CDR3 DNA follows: TGTGCCAGCAGCCAAGGGGGCAGGGGGCAAAACTATGGCTACACCTTC. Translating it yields CASSQGGRGQNYGYTF.

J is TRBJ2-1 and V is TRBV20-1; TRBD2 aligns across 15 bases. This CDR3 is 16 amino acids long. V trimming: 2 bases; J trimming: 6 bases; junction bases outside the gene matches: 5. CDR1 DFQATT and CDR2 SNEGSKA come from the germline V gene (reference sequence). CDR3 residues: CSARSPGLAGGNEQFF. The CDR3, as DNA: TGCAGTGCTAGATCTCCGGGACTAGCGGGAGGCAATGAGCAGTTCTTC.

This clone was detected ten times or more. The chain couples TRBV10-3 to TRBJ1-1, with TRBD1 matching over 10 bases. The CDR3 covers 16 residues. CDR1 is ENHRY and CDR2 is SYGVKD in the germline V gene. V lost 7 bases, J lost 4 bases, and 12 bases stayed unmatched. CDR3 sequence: CAIIKDRDRGFTEAFF. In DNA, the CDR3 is TGTGCCATCATTAAGGACCGGGACAGGGGCTTCACTGAAGCTTTCTTT.

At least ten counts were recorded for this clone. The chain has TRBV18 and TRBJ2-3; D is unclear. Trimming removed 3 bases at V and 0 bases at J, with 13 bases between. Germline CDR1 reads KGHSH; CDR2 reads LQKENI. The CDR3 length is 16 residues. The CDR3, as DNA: TGTGCCAGCTCACCTGGTTTTTCCGGGAGCACAGATACGCAGTATTTT. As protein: CASSPGFSGSTDTQYF.

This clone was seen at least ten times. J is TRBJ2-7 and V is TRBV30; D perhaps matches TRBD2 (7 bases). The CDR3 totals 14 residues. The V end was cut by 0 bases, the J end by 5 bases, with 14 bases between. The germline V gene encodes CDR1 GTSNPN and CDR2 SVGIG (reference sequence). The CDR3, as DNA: TGTGCCTGGAGTGTAAAGGGGGGGATCCACGAGCAGTACTTC. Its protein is CAWSVKGGIHEQYF.

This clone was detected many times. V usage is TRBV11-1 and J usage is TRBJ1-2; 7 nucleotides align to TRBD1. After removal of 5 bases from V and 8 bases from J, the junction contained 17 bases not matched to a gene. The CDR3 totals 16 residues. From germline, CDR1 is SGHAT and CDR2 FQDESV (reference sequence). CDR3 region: CASSPRGGGSSVGYTF. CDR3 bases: TGTGCCAGCAGCCCCCGGGGAGGGGGCTCCTCGGTCGGCTACACCTTC.

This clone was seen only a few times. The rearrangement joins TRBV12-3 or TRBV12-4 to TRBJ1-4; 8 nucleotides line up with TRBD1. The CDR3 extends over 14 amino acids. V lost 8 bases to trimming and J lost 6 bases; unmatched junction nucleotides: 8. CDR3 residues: CASSRGLGYEKLFF. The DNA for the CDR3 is TGTGCCAGCTCCAGGGGGCTTGGGTATGAAAAACTGTTTTTT.

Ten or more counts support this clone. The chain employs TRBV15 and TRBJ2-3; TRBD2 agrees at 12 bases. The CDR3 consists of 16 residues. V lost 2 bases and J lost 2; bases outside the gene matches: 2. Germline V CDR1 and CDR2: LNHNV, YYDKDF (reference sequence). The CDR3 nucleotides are TGTGCCACCAGCAGACGGACTAGCGGGGTCACAGATACGCAGTATTTT. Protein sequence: CATSRRTSGVTDTQYF.

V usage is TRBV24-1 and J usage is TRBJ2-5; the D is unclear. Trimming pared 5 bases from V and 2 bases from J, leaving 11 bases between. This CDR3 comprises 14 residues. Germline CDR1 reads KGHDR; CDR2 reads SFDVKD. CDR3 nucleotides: TGTGCCACCAGTGGAGAAGGCGCTCAAGAGACCCAGTACTTC. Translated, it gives CATSGEGAQETQYF.

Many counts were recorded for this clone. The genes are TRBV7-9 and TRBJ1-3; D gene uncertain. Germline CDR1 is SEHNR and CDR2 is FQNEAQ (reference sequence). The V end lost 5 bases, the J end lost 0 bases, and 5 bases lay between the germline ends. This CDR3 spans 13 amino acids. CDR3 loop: CASSRDSGNTIYF. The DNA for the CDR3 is TGTGCCAGCAGCCGGGACTCTGGAAACACCATATATTTT.

CDR3: CASSVLQGHYGYTF. CDR3 DNA: TGTGCCAGCAGCGTATTACAGGGACACTATGGCTACACCTTC. The chain carries TRBV7-8 and TRBJ1-2; the D gene is possibly TRBD1 (6 bases). There are 14 residues in the CDR3. Germline CDR1 SGHVS, CDR2 FQNEAQ. V was trimmed by 5 bases and J by 3 bases, leaving 13 bases between them.

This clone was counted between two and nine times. The CDR3: CATSRDSGGNEQFF. The CDR3 nucleotides are TGTGCCACCAGCAGAGATAGCGGGGGGAATGAGCAGTTCTTC. The J gene is TRBJ2-1, the V gene TRBV15, with TRBD2 matching 10 bases. V dropped 0 bases and J dropped 7; count of bases not matched to a gene: 0. Germline values: CDR1 LNHNV, CDR2 YYDKDF (reference sequence). The CDR3 has 14 amino acids.

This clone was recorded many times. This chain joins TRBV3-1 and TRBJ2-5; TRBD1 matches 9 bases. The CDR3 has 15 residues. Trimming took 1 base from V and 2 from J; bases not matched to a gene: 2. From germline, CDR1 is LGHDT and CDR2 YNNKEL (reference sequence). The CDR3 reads CASSQGTGVQETQYF. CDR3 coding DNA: TGTGCCAGCAGCCAAGGGACAGGGGTACAAGAGACCCAGTACTTC.

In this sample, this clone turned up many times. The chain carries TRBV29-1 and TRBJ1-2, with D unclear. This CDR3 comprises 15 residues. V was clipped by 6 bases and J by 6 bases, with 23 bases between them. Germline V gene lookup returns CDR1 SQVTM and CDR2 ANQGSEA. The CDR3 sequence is CSVYTGSTEDHGYTF. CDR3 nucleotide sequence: TGCAGCGTCTATACGGGATCCACAGAGGACCATGGCTACACCTTC.

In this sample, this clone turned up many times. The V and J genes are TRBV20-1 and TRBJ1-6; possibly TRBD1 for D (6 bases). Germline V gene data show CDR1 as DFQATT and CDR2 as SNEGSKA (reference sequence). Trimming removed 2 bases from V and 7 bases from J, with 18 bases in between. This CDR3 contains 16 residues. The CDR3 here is CSARSYPQGPNSPLHF. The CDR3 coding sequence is TGCAGTGCTAGATCTTACCCACAGGGCCCCAATTCACCCCTCCACTTT.

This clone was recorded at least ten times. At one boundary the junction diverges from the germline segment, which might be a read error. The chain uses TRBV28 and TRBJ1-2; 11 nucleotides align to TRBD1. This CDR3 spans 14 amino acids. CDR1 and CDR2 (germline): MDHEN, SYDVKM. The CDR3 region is CASRWTGGVYGCTF. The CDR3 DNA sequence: TGTGCCAGCAGATGGACAGGGGGCGTCTATGGCTGCACCTTC.

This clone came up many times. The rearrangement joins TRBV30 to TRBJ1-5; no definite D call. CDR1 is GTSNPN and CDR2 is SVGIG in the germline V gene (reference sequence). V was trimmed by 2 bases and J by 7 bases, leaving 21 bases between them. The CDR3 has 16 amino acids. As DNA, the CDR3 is TGTGCCTGGAGTTTATTGGGCGGACGGAACAACCAGCCCCAGCATTTT. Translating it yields CAWSLLGGRNNQPQHF.

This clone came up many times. The CDR3 reads CASKAGVSYNSPLHF. Here the CDR3 DNA reads TGTGCCAGCAAAGCAGGGGTCTCCTATAATTCACCCCTCCACTTT. The V and J genes are TRBV6-1 and TRBJ1-6, with D tentatively TRBD1 (6 bases). Trimming removed 7 bases at V and 0 bases at J, with 10 bases between. CDR1 and CDR2 from the germline V gene are MNHNS and SASEGT. The CDR3 consists of 15 residues.

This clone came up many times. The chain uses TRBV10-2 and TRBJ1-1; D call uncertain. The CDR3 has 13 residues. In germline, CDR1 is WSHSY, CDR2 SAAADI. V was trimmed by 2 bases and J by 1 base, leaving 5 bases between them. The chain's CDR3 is CASSEGKNTEAFF. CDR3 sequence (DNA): TGCGCCAGCAGTGAGGGTAAGAACACTGAAGCTTTCTTT.

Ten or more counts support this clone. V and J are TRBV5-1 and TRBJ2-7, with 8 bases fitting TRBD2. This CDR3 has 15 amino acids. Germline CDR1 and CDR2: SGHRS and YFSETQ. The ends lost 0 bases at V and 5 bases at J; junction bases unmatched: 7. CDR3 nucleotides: TGCGCCAGCAGCTTGGCGTCGGGAGGGCAAAACGAGCAGTACTTC. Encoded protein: CASSLASGGQNEQYF.